The present T cell receptor beta chain was sequenced within a study of OX40 agonist ivuxolimab in advanced cancers. Germline CDR1 reads SSHAT; CDR2 reads FNYEAQ (reference sequence). The CDR3 totals 15 residues. Patients who had autoimmune disease history or got systemic immunosuppression were left out. As regards this clone: A read error may produce the germline difference seen at one junction end.

TCRdb's copy holds only in-frame clones and misses some; the assay was immunoSEQ multiplex PCR. There are around 79,000 clones in the sample; 65% to 90% occur only once, and roughly 0.66% lies in the top ten. The sequence was obtained from an adult with an advanced solid tumor such as melanoma, head and neck, liver or kidney cancer. The sequenced sample was CD4+ or CD8+ T cells sorted from blood, obtained in a trial of the OX40 agonist ivuxolimab. The V and J genes are TRBV7-7 and TRBJ2-3; no firm D call. The CDR3 nucleotides read TGTGCTAGCAGCTTAGGGATAGGGCGCACAGATACGCAGTATTTT. Translating it yields CASSLGIGRTDTQYF.